The 9 T cell receptor beta chains below come from one sample, sequenced in a study of T cell responses to AZD1222 COVID-19 vaccine. Profiling relied on immunoSEQ multiplex PCR, and the TCRdb table lists in-frame clones only, not all of them. Found here are about 60,000 clones, 75% to 90% of them singletons; the top ten hold 6% to 7.5%. The sequenced sample was peripheral blood, obtained 28 days after the second AZD1222 dose. Receptors were obtained from an adult who received the AZD1222 COVID-19 vaccine.

The genes are TRBV10-3 and TRBJ1-1; 7 nucleotides agree with TRBD1. The CDR3 is made up of 15 amino acids. Germline CDR1 and CDR2: ENHRY and SYGVKD. V was pared by 6 bases and J by 8 bases, with 15 bases of the junction left unmatched. As DNA, the CDR3 is TGTGCCATCAGCGCCCTCGGAGCGACAGGGACCGAAGCTTTCTTT. This translates into CAISALGATGTEAFF.

The rearrangement links TRBV20-1 to TRBJ2-5, with 13 bases aligning to TRBD2. The length of the CDR3 is 15 residues. V shed 3 bases, J shed 5 bases, and the junction held 6 bases outside the gene matches. Germline V CDR1 and CDR2: DFQATT, SNEGSKA (reference sequence). CDR3 loop: CSASLLAGGLETQYF. The CDR3 nucleotides read TGCAGTGCTAGTTTACTAGCGGGAGGGTTGGAGACCCAGTACTTC.

V is TRBV2 and J is TRBJ1-1; D gene uncertain. CDR3 length: 11 amino acids. Germline V gene sequence: CDR1 SNHLY, CDR2 FYNNEI. V was clipped by 10 bases and J by 11 bases, with 17 bases between them. The CDR3 region is CAIRMAAGAFF. The CDR3 coding sequence is TGTGCCATTCGGATGGCAGCCGGGGCTTTCTTT.

This clone was found a few times. CDR3 coding DNA: TGTGCCAGCAGTCCCGGGACAGTCTCCTACGAGCAGTACTTC. Translated: CASSPGTVSYEQYF. This chain links TRBV28 with TRBJ2-7; 7 bases are a match to TRBD1. The V and J ends lost 5 bases and 0 bases, in that order; junction bases with no gene match: 4. This CDR3 has 14 amino acids. Germline-derived CDR1 and CDR2 are MDHEN and SYDVKM.

V gene TRBV6-5 combines with J gene TRBJ1-2; D not certain. Germline loops: CDR1 MNHEY, CDR2 SVGAGI. Trimming pared 2 bases from V and 2 bases from J, leaving 6 bases between. The CDR3 is 13 residues long. CDR3 residues: CASSYAKNYGYTF. Written as DNA, the CDR3 is TGTGCCAGCAGTTACGCCAAGAACTATGGCTACACCTTC.

This clone has a single count. The V and J genes are TRBV5-1 and TRBJ1-5, with D perhaps matching TRBD1 (5 bases). Germline CDR1 is SGHRS and CDR2 is YFSETQ. This CDR3 comprises 14 residues. The V gene lost 3 bases and the J gene lost 2 bases, with 9 bases spanning the gap. This CDR3 is CASSWGGGNQPQHF. As DNA, the CDR3 is TGCGCCAGCAGCTGGGGGGGAGGCAATCAGCCCCAGCATTTT.

This chain joins TRBV28 and TRBJ2-3, with 8 bases aligning to TRBD1. CDR3 length equals 18 residues. V was pared by 3 bases and J by 6 bases, with 17 bases of the junction left unmatched. CDR1 MDHEN and CDR2 SYDVKM come from the germline V gene. The CDR3 here is CASSFVGIGQGGGDTQYF. The CDR3 bases are TGTGCCAGCAGTTTTGTCGGGATAGGACAGGGAGGTGGCGATACGCAGTATTTT.

The chain is built from TRBV11-2 and TRBJ2-7, with D possibly being TRBD2 (7 bases). CDR3 length: 13 amino acids. Trimming cost V 3 bases and J 5 bases, with 11 bases left between them. Germline V gene lookup returns CDR1 SGHAT and CDR2 FQNNGV. The CDR3 reads CASSFAGADEQYF. Here the CDR3 DNA reads TGTGCCAGCAGCTTCGCGGGGGCGGACGAGCAGTACTTC.

V gene TRBV6-5 combines with J gene TRBJ1-2; TRBD1 matches at 10 bases. V was clipped by 7 bases and J by 8 bases; unmatched bases: 7. This CDR3 contains 13 residues. Per the germline V gene, CDR1 is MNHEY and CDR2 is SVGAGI. The CDR3 region is CASILGQGGGYTF. As DNA, the CDR3 is TGTGCCAGCATTCTAGGACAGGGGGGAGGCTACACCTTC.